The 31 T cell receptor beta chains below all came from one sample that was sequenced in a study of CD8 T cells in ankylosing spondylitis. TCRdb passed the 5' RACE reads through MiXCR, listing each CDR3 protein once. The table shows more than 200,000 distinct CDR3 sequences, with about 24% occurring only once. The sample consisted of blood, either unsorted or a sorted T cell fraction (not recorded which). The receptors derive from a male donor with ankylosing spondylitis or in good health (not recorded which).

The chain employs TRBV29-1 and TRBJ1-6, with TRBD1 matching over 7 bases. This CDR3 has 14 amino acids. Losses at the gene ends were 4 bases for V and 8 bases for J; bases not matched to a gene: 8. The germline gives CDR1 SQVTM, CDR2 ANQGSEA. CDR3 region: CSVAHGTEDSPLHF. The DNA for the CDR3 is TGCAGCGTTGCTCACGGGACAGAAGATTCACCCCTCCACTTT.

Many counts were recorded for this clonotype. The chain's CDR3 is CASSQIQGKDEQFF. In DNA, the CDR3 is TGTGCCAGCAGCCAAATACAGGGTAAGGATGAGCAGTTCTTC. This chain uses TRBV5-5 with TRBJ2-1; D is perhaps TRBD1 (6 bases). The V end was cut by 4 bases, the J end by 8 bases, with 16 bases between. From germline, CDR1 is SGHKS and CDR2 YYEKEE (reference sequence). The CDR3 runs 14 residues.

The V gene is TRBV12-3 or TRBV12-4, the J gene TRBJ2-7; D call uncertain. Trimming cost V 5 bases and J 2 bases, with 7 bases left between them. The CDR3 length is 12 residues. This CDR3 reads CASSPATYEQYF. DNA for the CDR3: TGTGCCAGCAGTCCCGCCACCTACGAGCAGTACTTC.

A word on this clonotype: A much larger clone differs by one base, so this may be a read error. This chain joins TRBV6-1 and TRBJ2-1, with 7 bases that match TRBD2. The CDR3 is made up of 16 amino acids. Germline CDR1 reads MNHNS; CDR2 reads SASEGT. CDR3 sequence reads: CDSRATSASSYNEQFF. The DNA of the CDR3 is TGTGACAGCAGAGCCACTAGCGCCAGCTCCTACAATGAGCAGTTCTTC.

This clonotype was seen more than once but under ten times. The chain links TRBV6-5 to TRBJ2-5; the match to TRBD2 covers 9 bases. V shed 5 bases, J shed 1 base, and the junction held 5 bases outside the gene matches. This CDR3 contains 15 residues. In germline, CDR1 is MNHEY, CDR2 SVGAGI. CDR3 sequence reads: CASSPSTSGQETQYF. CDR3 in DNA: TGTGCCAGCAGTCCCTCGACTAGCGGCCAAGAGACCCAGTACTTC.

This clonotype was observed many times. The chain joins TRBV20-1 to TRBJ2-1, with a possible D match to TRBD2 (6 bases). The CDR3 runs 13 residues. Trimming removed 5 bases from V and 8 bases from J, with 16 bases in between. CDR1 is DFQATT and CDR2 is SNEGSKA in the germline V gene (reference sequence). CDR3 nucleotide sequence: TGCAGTGCTGGAGGGCTAGGTAGCCATGAGCAGTTCTTC. It specifies CSAGGLGSHEQFF.

The table lists this clonotype with many counts. V usage is TRBV20-1 and J usage is TRBJ1-5; D remains unclear. V lost 1 base to trimming and J lost 4 bases, with 5 bases between them. The V gene's germline CDR1 is DFQATT and CDR2 SNEGSKA (reference sequence). The CDR3 spans 12 residues. The DNA for the CDR3 is TGCAGTGCTAGAGGCGGGAATCAGCCCCAGCATTTT. It is translated as CSARGGNQPQHF.

V and J are TRBV29-1 and TRBJ2-1, with D uncertain. This CDR3 spans 10 amino acids. Germline assignment: CDR1 SQVTM and CDR2 ANQGSEA. The CDR3 sequence: CSALGNEQFF. The CDR3 bases are TGCAGTGCCCTCGGAAATGAGCAGTTCTTC.

This chain joins TRBV20-1 and TRBJ2-1, with D perhaps TRBD1 or TRBD2 (5 bases each). V was trimmed by 2 bases and J by 1 base, leaving 12 bases between them. The CDR3 sequence is 15 residues long. From germline, CDR1 is DFQATT and CDR2 SNEGSKA (reference sequence). DNA for the CDR3: TGCAGTGCTAGACGCCGGGACCTGTCCTACAATGAGCAGTTCTTC. Translation: CSARRRDLSYNEQFF.

The chain joins TRBV11-2 to TRBJ2-1, with D possibly TRBD2 on 6 matching bases. The germline V gene encodes CDR1 SGHAT and CDR2 FQNNGV. Between the trimmed V and J ends, which lost 5 bases and 1 base, there was a span of 12 bases. This CDR3 is built from 15 residues. The CDR3 region has the DNA TGTGCCAGCAGCCACCTTAGCGGATCCTACAATGAGCAGTTCTTC. This encodes CASSHLSGSYNEQFF.

The table lists this clonotype with a few counts. V is TRBV20-1 and J is TRBJ2-1; 10 bases are shared with TRBD2. The length of the CDR3 is 18 residues. The ends lost 3 bases at V and 0 bases at J; junction bases unmatched: 11. Germline CDR1 reads DFQATT; CDR2 reads SNEGSKA (reference sequence). The CDR3 spells CSASWSGGARYSYNEQFF. CDR3 sequence (DNA): TGCAGTGCTAGCTGGAGCGGGGGGGCCCGTTACTCCTACAATGAGCAGTTCTTC.

The chain couples TRBV28 to TRBJ1-2; TRBD1 might be the D (6 bases). The CDR3 extends over 13 amino acids. V lost 5 bases to trimming and J lost 4 bases, with 11 bases between them. Germline V CDR1 and CDR2: MDHEN, SYDVKM. CDR3: CASSPTDSYGYTF. The CDR3 nucleotides read TGTGCCAGCAGTCCAACGGACAGCTATGGCTACACCTTC.

This clonotype was observed many times. The CDR3 region is CSASGGGTEAFF. CDR3 nucleotide sequence: TGCAGTGCTAGTGGGGGGGGGACTGAAGCTTTCTTT. The chain combines TRBV20-1 with TRBJ1-1; tentatively, D is TRBD1 (5 bases). Trimming left V 3 bases short and J 5 bases short, with 10 bases between. Per the germline V gene, CDR1 is DFQATT and CDR2 is SNEGSKA (reference sequence). This CDR3 has 12 amino acids.

The V and J genes are TRBV27 and TRBJ2-7; tentatively, D is TRBD2 (5 bases). V lost 5 bases to trimming and J lost 6 bases, with 26 bases between them. The CDR3 has 17 amino acids. Germline CDR1 is MNHEY and CDR2 is SMNVEV (reference sequence). The CDR3 sequence is CASSPDRTQRGYGEQYF. Here the CDR3 DNA reads TGTGCCAGCAGTCCCGATAGGACGCAACGGGGATACGGCGAGCAGTACTTC.

CDR3 amino acids: CATRRDPEDEQYF. As DNA, the CDR3 is TGTGCTACCCGGAGGGACCCCGAGGACGAGCAGTACTTC. The rearrangement links TRBV10-3 to TRBJ2-7, with a tentative D call TRBD2 (6 bases). Germline V gene lookup returns CDR1 ENHRY and CDR2 SYGVKD. CDR3 length: 13 amino acids.

This chain uses TRBV20-1 with TRBJ2-7; possible D gene TRBD2, 6 bases. This CDR3 is built from 15 residues. Germline V gives CDR1 DFQATT, CDR2 SNEGSKA (reference sequence). CDR3 region: CSFLGLAPGSYEQYF. The CDR3 DNA sequence: TGCAGCTTCTTGGGCCTAGCGCCCGGCTCCTACGAGCAGTACTTC.

This clonotype was detected ten times or more. The chain joins TRBV29-1 to TRBJ2-1, with D uncertain. The CDR3 is 12 residues long. V lost 5 bases to trimming and J lost 5 bases, with 10 bases between them. CDR1 and CDR2 (germline): SQVTM, ANQGSEA. CDR3 amino acids: CSVRWSDNEQFF. In DNA, the CDR3 is TGCAGCGTTCGGTGGTCAGACAATGAGCAGTTCTTC.

Ten or more counts support this clonotype. This chain connects TRBV12-3 or TRBV12-4 to TRBJ2-1, with D possibly being TRBD1 (5 bases). The V gene lost 6 bases and the J gene lost 2 bases, with 14 bases spanning the gap. This CDR3 spans 15 amino acids. The CDR3 region is CASSPTALAYNEQFF. The CDR3 DNA sequence: TGTGCCAGCAGCCCGACAGCGTTGGCCTACAATGAGCAGTTCTTC.

Only a few counts were recorded for this clonotype. The chain employs TRBV12-3 or TRBV12-4 and TRBJ2-3; 8 bases fit TRBD2. V lost 3 bases, J lost 5 bases, and 7 bases stayed unmatched. The CDR3 is 15 amino acids. This chain's CDR3 is CASSFRTGGRDTQYF. The CDR3 bases are TGTGCCAGCAGTTTTCGTACGGGGGGGAGAGATACGCAGTATTTT.

The rearrangement links TRBV2 to TRBJ2-7; D uncertain. CDR1 and CDR2 (germline): SNHLY, FYNNEI. The V and J ends lost 2 bases and 0 bases respectively, with 11 bases between them. The CDR3 has 15 amino acids. CDR3: CASSEFGGTSYEQYF. In DNA, the CDR3 is TGTGCCAGCAGTGAATTTGGCGGTACCTCCTACGAGCAGTACTTC.

V usage is TRBV6-1 and J usage is TRBJ2-1; either TRBD1 or TRBD2 may supply D (6 bases each). Germline CDR1 MNHNS, CDR2 SASEGT. V lost 6 bases and J 4 bases, leaving 16 bases between the germline ends. The CDR3 runs to 15 residues. CDR3 sequence (DNA): TGTGCCAGCAGCCCCACCGGGGGCTTGTACAATGAGCAGTTCTTC. Amino acids: CASSPTGGLYNEQFF.

The V and J genes are TRBV5-4 and TRBJ2-1, with D uncertain. This CDR3 is 14 amino acids long. Germline CDR1 is SGHNT and CDR2 is YYREEE (reference sequence). V shed 0 bases and J shed 5 bases, with 9 bases lying between them. CDR3 sequence reads: CASSLAHGHNEQFF. The CDR3 coding sequence is TGTGCCAGCAGCTTGGCTCACGGGCACAATGAGCAGTTCTTC.

The gene calls are TRBV9 and TRBJ2-3; 8 positions agree with TRBD1. The CDR3 consists of 18 residues. From germline, CDR1 is SGDLS and CDR2 YYNGEE. The junction had 11 bases not matched to a gene; V was cut back by 2 bases and J by 0 bases. The CDR3 sequence is CASSVRDRGVGSTDTQYF. CDR3 sequence (DNA): TGTGCCAGCAGCGTGAGAGACAGGGGAGTCGGGAGCACAGATACGCAGTATTTT.

This clonotype was detected many times. This chain uses TRBV2 with TRBJ1-1, with D maybe TRBD1 (5 bases). The CDR3 loop spans 13 amino acids. Germline CDR1 is SNHLY and CDR2 is FYNNEI. Trimming stripped 4 bases from V and 4 bases from J, with 10 bases between. CDR3 protein: CASSGQGGTEAFF. The CDR3 bases are TGTGCCAGCAGTGGTCAGGGTGGCACTGAAGCTTTCTTT.

This clonotype was seen a handful of times. This chain joins TRBV10-3 and TRBJ2-1, with a weak D call TRBD2 (5 bases). V was cut by 2 bases and J by 8 bases, with 10 bases left in between. This CDR3 region has 13 residues. Germline loops: CDR1 ENHRY, CDR2 SYGVKD. The CDR3 coding sequence is TGTGCCATCAGTGAGGTGAGGCGGGATGAGCAGTTCTTC. This translates into CAISEVRRDEQFF.

In its sample, this clonotype was seen many times. The chain joins TRBV20-1 to TRBJ2-3; D gene unclear. The CDR3 extends over 12 amino acids. Germline V gives CDR1 DFQATT, CDR2 SNEGSKA (reference sequence). V lost 3 bases and J lost 2, with 6 bases in between. CDR3 in amino acids: CSASIATDTQYF. The CDR3, as DNA: TGCAGTGCTAGCATAGCCACAGATACGCAGTATTTT.

This clonotype has just a few counts. The chain uses TRBV12-3 or TRBV12-4 and TRBJ2-1; the D gene is possibly TRBD1 (7 bases). The CDR3 spans 12 residues. V was shortened by 6 bases and J by 13 bases, with 16 bases between the two germline ends. For the CDR3, the DNA is TGTGCCAGCAGCCAGGGGGGTGGTTCACAGTTCTTC. It is translated as CASSQGGGSQFF.

The chain has TRBV20-1 and TRBJ1-1; D possibly corresponds to TRBD1 (6 bases). The V and J ends lost 1 base and 1 base respectively, with 13 bases between them. The CDR3 consists of 15 residues. Germline CDR1 is DFQATT and CDR2 is SNEGSKA (reference sequence). The CDR3 spells CSARAAAGENTEAFF. The CDR3 region has the DNA TGCAGTGCTAGAGCCGCGGCAGGGGAGAACACTGAAGCTTTCTTT.

The genes are TRBV10-3 and TRBJ2-7; D may correspond to TRBD1 or TRBD2 (5 bases each). The CDR3 totals 15 residues. Germline V CDR1 and CDR2: ENHRY, SYGVKD. The V end was cut by 4 bases, the J end by 6 bases, with 19 bases between. The chain's CDR3 is CAISAAAGRLGEQYF. Written as DNA, the CDR3 is TGTGCCATCAGTGCGGCCGCAGGGAGATTAGGCGAGCAGTACTTC.

The chain recombines TRBV2 with TRBJ2-7; the D is unclear. The CDR3 length is 11 residues. Trimming shortened V by 7 bases and J by 6 bases, and 10 bases separated the two germline ends. Per germline, CDR1 SNHLY and CDR2 FYNNEI. CDR3 DNA: TGTGCCAGCACCTTTAAGGGCGAGCAGTACTTC. It codes for CASTFKGEQYF.

This clonotype was recorded only once. The chain employs TRBV2 and TRBJ2-2; D is unclear. The V and J ends lost 3 bases and 2 bases respectively, with 7 bases between them. The length of the CDR3 is 14 residues. Germline V lookup: CDR1 SNHLY, CDR2 FYNNEI. DNA for the CDR3: TGTGCCAGCAGTGAGGTCGGAAACACCGGGGAGCTGTTTTTT. This codes for CASSEVGNTGELFF. Looking up the rest from reference TRBV2 and TRBJ2-2 gives the full variable domain: EPEVTQTPSHQVTQMGQEVILRCVPISNHLYFYWYRQILGQKVEFLVSFYNNEISEKSEIFDDQFSVERPDGSNFTLKIRSTKLEDSAMYFCASSEVGNTGELFFGEGSRLTVL.